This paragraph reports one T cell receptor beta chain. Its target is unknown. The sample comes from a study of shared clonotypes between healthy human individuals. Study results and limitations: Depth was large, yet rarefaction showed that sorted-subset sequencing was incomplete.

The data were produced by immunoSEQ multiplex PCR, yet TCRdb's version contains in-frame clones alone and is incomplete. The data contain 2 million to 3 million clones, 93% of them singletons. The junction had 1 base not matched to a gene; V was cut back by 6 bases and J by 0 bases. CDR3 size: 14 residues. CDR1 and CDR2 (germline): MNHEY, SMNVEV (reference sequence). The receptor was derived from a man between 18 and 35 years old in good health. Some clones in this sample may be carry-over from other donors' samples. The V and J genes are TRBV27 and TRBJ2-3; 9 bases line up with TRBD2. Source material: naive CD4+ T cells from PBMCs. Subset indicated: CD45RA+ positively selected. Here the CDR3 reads CASSLAGSTDTQYF. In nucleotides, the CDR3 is TGTGCCAGCAGCCTAGCGGGAAGCACAGATACGCAGTATTTT.